Listed here is a single T cell receptor beta chain. This record belongs to a study of T-cell reconstitution after alpha-beta-depleted transplantation in children. Library preparation (for TCRbeta) was performed with unique molecular identifiers. TCRdb itself ran the PCR reads through MiXCR, one entry per CDR3 protein. Counted here are around 230,000 distinct CDR3 sequences, about 15% occurring once; the ten biggest clones make up approximately 40%. Trimming took 2 bases from V and 6 from J, leaving 11 bases between them. CDR3 length: 14 residues. In germline, CDR1 is LGHNA, CDR2 YNFKEQ. Sequences were derived from PBMCs, mostly from graft donor cells, sampled 360 days after TCRalphabeta/CD19-depleted stem cell transplant. The chain links TRBV4-2 to TRBJ2-4; D is undetermined. This sequence originates from a male patient aged 2-15 years who had a stem cell transplant for acute lymphoblastic leukemia, so the T cells may come from the graft donor. For the CDR3, the DNA is TGTGCCAGCAGCCAACCGGGTACGGGAAACATTCAGTACTTC. It specifies CASSQPGTGNIQYF.